These 21 T cell receptor beta chains came from one sample sequenced in a study of CD8+ T cells in alopecia areata. The treatment here: oral pan-JAK inhibitor, 5-10 mg twice daily. Following extraction, RNA underwent reverse transcription to cDNA, which served as the sequencing template. Libraries were prepared by immunoSEQ multiplex PCR; TCRdb keeps only in-frame clonotypes and omits some of them. The sample gives around 300,000 clones, 45% to 70% of which show up once; about 0.9% is in the top ten. Sequencing used CD4+ T cells sorted from blood, obtained at week 52, from a patient treated with tofacitinib. Receptor source: a human donor with alopecia areata.

This rearrangement joins TRBV11-2 to TRBJ2-1, with TRBD2 as a possible D gene (6 bases). Trimming took off 5 bases at V and 0 bases at J, with 23 bases between the two ends. Germline CDR1 SGHAT, CDR2 FQNNGV. This CDR3 is built from 19 residues. The chain's CDR3 is CASSDQLAGGISSYNEQFF. The CDR3 region has the DNA TGTGCCAGCAGCGACCAACTAGCCGGGGGAATCAGCTCCTACAATGAGCAGTTCTTC.

The chain recombines TRBV5-8 with TRBJ1-6, with 12 bases identical to TRBD1. V gave up 4 bases and J gave up 8 bases; unmatched junction bases: 7. The CDR3 length is 16 residues. Germline V CDR1 and CDR2: SGHTS, YDEGEE. CDR3 residues: CASSPRDRGQYSPLHF. CDR3 coding DNA: TGTGCCAGCAGCCCGAGGGACAGGGGGCAATATTCACCCCTCCACTTT.

The J gene is TRBJ1-1, the V gene TRBV27, with a tentative D call TRBD1 (6 bases). Trimming pared 5 bases from V and 1 base from J, leaving 11 bases between. Germline CDR1 reads MNHEY; CDR2 reads SMNVEV (reference sequence). This CDR3 contains 14 residues. This CDR3 is CASSPLTGNTEAFF. The CDR3 region has the DNA TGTGCCAGCAGTCCCCTGACAGGGAACACTGAAGCTTTCTTT.

This clone was observed a few times. The chain joins TRBV18 to TRBJ2-3; D remains ambiguous. The V end was cut by 2 bases, the J end by 2 bases, with 14 bases between. This CDR3 has 16 amino acids. Germline CDR1 reads KGHSH; CDR2 reads LQKENI. The DNA of the CDR3 is TGTGCCAGCTCACCAGGTGTCGGCAGACTCACAGATACGCAGTATTTT. Its protein product is CASSPGVGRLTDTQYF.

This clone was counted between two and nine times. The rearrangement links TRBV9 to TRBJ1-3; 11 bases line up with TRBD1. Unmatched junction bases numbered 3, after V lost 3 bases and J lost 4 bases. Germline V gives CDR1 SGDLS, CDR2 YYNGEE. This CDR3 has 15 residues. The CDR3 sequence: CASSGTGGRGNTIYF. The CDR3 bases are TGTGCCAGCAGCGGGACAGGGGGCAGGGGAAACACCATATATTTT.

This clone was counted only a few times. J is TRBJ2-3 and V is TRBV13; TRBD1 matches at 7 bases. Trimming cost V 4 bases and J 2 bases; bases outside gene matches: 6. CDR1 PRHDT and CDR2 FYEKMQ come from the germline V gene (reference sequence). CDR3 length: 15 residues. The DNA of the CDR3 is TGTGCCAGCAGCTCCCGGACAGGCATCACAGATACGCAGTATTTT. Its translation: CASSSRTGITDTQYF.

The CDR3 DNA sequence: TGCAGCGTGGACCCCGACTCCTACAATGAGCAGTTCTTC. Translating gives CSVDPDSYNEQFF. This rearrangement joins TRBV29-1 to TRBJ2-1, with no clear D. CDR1 and CDR2 (germline): SQVTM, ANQGSEA. The CDR3 is made up of 13 amino acids. Deletions cut 6 bases from V and 0 bases from J, with 9 bases between.

This chain connects TRBV9 to TRBJ2-2; 7 bases are a match to TRBD1. This CDR3 has 16 amino acids. Germline trimming cut 10 bases from V and 6 bases from J; bases unmatched to any gene: 18. CDR1 and CDR2 (germline): SGDLS, YYNGEE. The CDR3 sequence: CAAKIRDRPSPGELFF. DNA for the CDR3: TGTGCCGCTAAAATCCGGGACAGACCCTCCCCCGGGGAGCTGTTTTTT.

This clone was recorded a few times. The V and J genes are TRBV6-5 and TRBJ2-7; D is ambiguous. This CDR3 is built from 14 residues. Looked up from germline, CDR1 is MNHEY and CDR2 is SVGAGI. Trimming took off 5 bases at V and 1 base at J, with 12 bases between the two ends. The CDR3 spells CASSLTLSSYEQYF. The CDR3 DNA reads as TGTGCCAGCAGTCTAACGCTGTCGTCCTACGAGCAGTACTTC.

The chain carries TRBV30 and TRBJ1-1; D gene uncertain. Germline V gene sequence: CDR1 GTSNPN, CDR2 SVGIG (reference sequence). The CDR3 consists of 13 residues. Trimming left V 1 base short and J 4 bases short, with 10 bases between. Here the CDR3 reads CAWSEAHGTEAFF. The CDR3 DNA reads TGTGCCTGGAGTGAGGCACACGGCACTGAAGCTTTCTTT.

This rearrangement joins TRBV4-3 to TRBJ1-1; D unclear. CDR3 length: 16 residues. Germline lookup yields CDR1 LGHNA and CDR2 YSLEER. Trimming removed 0 bases from V and 1 base from J, with 12 bases in between. CDR3 nucleotide sequence: TGCGCCAGCAGCCAAGATTCAGGACCCCGGAACACTGAAGCTTTCTTT. This codes for CASSQDSGPRNTEAFF.

This clone was seen more than once but under ten times. This rearrangement joins TRBV25-1 to TRBJ1-3; D not resolved. Looked up from germline, CDR1 is MGHDK and CDR2 is SYGVNS. CDR3 length: 14 residues. V was cut by 2 bases and J by 2 bases, with 7 bases left in between. The CDR3 loop is CASSEERTGNTIYF. The CDR3 DNA is TGTGCCAGCAGTGAAGAGAGGACTGGAAACACCATATATTTT.

The V gene is TRBV29-1, the J gene TRBJ2-1, with 8 bases that match TRBD1. This CDR3 spans 15 amino acids. J lost 5 bases, V lost 6 bases, and 12 bases had no gene match. From germline, CDR1 is SQVTM and CDR2 ANQGSEA. CDR3 residues: CSVLSQGARHNEQFF. The CDR3 DNA follows: TGCAGCGTCCTGAGCCAGGGGGCTCGGCACAATGAGCAGTTCTTC.

This chain links TRBV7-9 with TRBJ1-1; the D is unclear. This CDR3 spans 13 amino acids. Germline loops: CDR1 SEHNR, CDR2 FQNEAQ (reference sequence). The V end lost 9 bases, the J end lost 1 base, and 12 bases lay between the germline ends. Written as DNA, the CDR3 is TGTGCCAGGGGGAGCTTTGAGAACACTGAAGCTTTCTTT. Protein: CARGSFENTEAFF.

The CDR3 DNA follows: TGTGCCAGCAGCGTAGGAGTGGGGAGCAATCAGCCCCAGCATTTT. It yields the protein CASSVGVGSNQPQHF. V gene TRBV9 combines with J gene TRBJ1-5; D is unresolved. The ends were cut back, 0 bases at V and 1 base at J, with 8 bases in the middle. The CDR3 extends over 15 amino acids. The V gene's germline CDR1 is SGDLS and CDR2 YYNGEE.

This clone was counted a single time. CDR3 sequence reads: CASSVTSGGDSSYEQYF. CDR3 DNA: TGTGCCAGCAGCGTCACTAGCGGGGGTGACAGCTCCTACGAGCAGTACTTC. V gene TRBV11-1 combines with J gene TRBJ2-7, with 11 bases lining up with TRBD2. The V segment lost 5 bases and the J segment 0 bases; nucleotides outside the gene matches: 9. There are 17 residues in the CDR3. Germline assignment: CDR1 SGHAT and CDR2 FQDESV (reference sequence).

V usage is TRBV27 and J usage is TRBJ1-2; TRBD1 might be the D (5 bases). Trimming took off 2 bases at V and 6 bases at J, with 16 bases between the two ends. This CDR3 is 15 amino acids long. Germline CDR1 is MNHEY and CDR2 is SMNVEV (reference sequence). DNA for the CDR3: TGTGCCAGCAGTTTAGCAGGGTACCGCGGAGATGGCTACACCTTC. Encoded protein: CASSLAGYRGDGYTF.

A remark on this clone: Other DNA sequences of this sample code for an identical CDR3. The rearrangement uses TRBV10-3 and TRBJ2-5; D is ambiguous. The CDR3 is made up of 11 amino acids. The germline gives CDR1 ENHRY, CDR2 SYGVKD. Trimming pared 3 bases from V and 4 bases from J, leaving 3 bases between. CDR3 residues: CAISEGETQYF. The CDR3 nucleotides are TGTGCCATCAGTGAAGGAGAGACCCAGTACTTC.

The CDR3 nucleotides read TGTGCCAGCAAGGGACTCCACACAGATACGCAGTATTTT. Translating gives CASKGLHTDTQYF. The genes are TRBV7-2 and TRBJ2-3; the D gene is possibly TRBD2 (6 bases). Trimming removed 7 bases from V and 2 bases from J, with 10 bases in between. Germline CDR1 is SGHTA and CDR2 is FQGNSA. The CDR3 is made up of 13 amino acids.

This chain uses TRBV30 with TRBJ1-5, with a tentative D call TRBD1 (5 bases). CDR1 is GTSNPN, CDR2 SVGIG, per germline (reference sequence). CDR3 length: 16 amino acids. V lost 1 base and J 2 bases, leaving 15 bases between the germline ends. CDR3 bases: TGTGCCTGGAGTGGAGGGGTGACGGGAGGCAATCAGCCCCAGCATTTT. Protein sequence: CAWSGGVTGGNQPQHF.

This clone was seen a single time. J is TRBJ2-7 and V is TRBV15; D is unclear. The germline CDR1 and CDR2 sequences are LNHNV and YYDKDF (reference sequence). There are 13 residues in the CDR3. The V end was cut by 5 bases, the J end by 1 base, with 9 bases between. CDR3 sequence: CATSARESYEQYF. The CDR3 DNA sequence: TGTGCCACCAGCGCTCGAGAGTCCTACGAGCAGTACTTC.